The 10 T cell receptor beta chains below were found in one sample sequenced in a study of T cells in Graves' hyperthyroidism and ophthalmopathy. RNA transcripts served as the template for amplifying TCR beta CDR3 regions. TCR CDR3 underwent first-round RT-PCR with the HTBI primer set. In TCRdb, the multiplex PCR reads were re-called with MiXCR into one record per CDR3 protein. The data show about half a million distinct CDR3 sequences, with approximately 25% seen just once and about 11% held by the top ten. Source material: blood. The source of these receptors is a woman in her twenties or thirties with Graves' ophthalmopathy.

This clonotype was detected a few times. V gene TRBV6-1 combines with J gene TRBJ1-2; tentative D call: TRBD1 (5 bases). The CDR3 has 13 residues. Germline V gene lookup returns CDR1 MNHNS and CDR2 SASEGT. V dropped 6 bases and J dropped 6 bases, with 14 bases sitting between them. The CDR3 nucleotides are TGTGCCAGCAGAAAGAGGGGAAGGAATGGCTACACCTTC. Translating gives CASRKRGRNGYTF.

Ten or more counts support this clonotype. This chain connects TRBV6-1 to TRBJ2-7, with 8 bases aligning to TRBD1. The CDR3 contains 15 residues. Losses at the gene ends were 6 bases for V and 3 bases for J; bases not matched to a gene: 10. Looked up from germline, CDR1 is MNHNS and CDR2 is SASEGT. The CDR3 loop is CASSRTWTGNYEQYF. The CDR3 DNA reads as TGTGCCAGCAGCCGTACTTGGACAGGGAACTACGAGCAGTACTTC.

This clonotype was counted at least ten times. This chain joins TRBV6-2 or TRBV6-3 and TRBJ2-7; D is perhaps TRBD1 (6 bases). This CDR3 has 15 amino acids. CDR1 MNHEY and CDR2 SVGEGT come from the germline V gene. V was trimmed by 2 bases and J by 8 bases, leaving 19 bases between them. The CDR3 spells CASSYRAGDRGKQYF. The CDR3 DNA sequence: TGTGCCAGCAGTTACCGGGCAGGGGATCGGGGCAAGCAGTACTTC.

This clonotype was detected ten times or more. This chain links TRBV28 with TRBJ1-1, with TRBD1 matching 9 bases. Per germline, CDR1 MDHEN and CDR2 SYDVKM. The ends lost 10 bases at V and 2 bases at J; junction bases unmatched: 8. The CDR3 covers 14 residues. Here the CDR3 reads CATSPGQGNTEAFF. In nucleotides, the CDR3 is TGTGCCACCTCGCCGGGACAGGGTAACACTGAAGCTTTCTTT.

Many counts were recorded for this clonotype. The chain couples TRBV2 to TRBJ1-1; perhaps TRBD1 as D (5 bases). The germline gives CDR1 SNHLY, CDR2 FYNNEI. This CDR3 has 13 residues. The V end was cut by 8 bases, the J end by 1 base, with 11 bases between. The CDR3 sequence: CASGGSKNTEAFF. CDR3 sequence (DNA): TGTGCCAGCGGGGGGTCCAAGAACACTGAAGCTTTCTTT.

For the CDR3, the DNA is TGCAGTGCTAGTGGCGGTGATCAGCCCCAGCATTTT. The encoded protein is CSASGGDQPQHF. The V gene is TRBV20-1, the J gene TRBJ1-5; D not certain. The germline V and J ends were trimmed by 3 bases and 5 bases, with 8 bases remaining between them. The CDR3 spans 12 residues. Germline lookup yields CDR1 DFQATT and CDR2 SNEGSKA (reference sequence).

In its sample, this clonotype was seen many times. This CDR3 is CASSLRGPGWTQYF. Written as DNA, the CDR3 is TGTGCCAGCAGTTTGCGGGGGCCCGGGTGGACCCAGTACTTC. The rearrangement links TRBV7-2 to TRBJ2-5, with D possibly matching TRBD2 (7 bases). Trimming cost V 6 bases and J 7 bases, with 18 bases left between them. This CDR3 is built from 14 residues. Germline V lookup: CDR1 SGHTA, CDR2 FQGNSA.

This clonotype turned up a few times. The chain couples TRBV19 to TRBJ1-2; D call uncertain. Germline lookup yields CDR1 LNHDA and CDR2 SQIVND (reference sequence). V lost 4 bases, J lost 7 bases, and 13 bases lay in between. The CDR3 runs 13 residues. The CDR3 DNA sequence: TGTGCCAGTAGTAACGATGGACGCGGTGGCTACACCTTC. Protein sequence: CASSNDGRGGYTF.

This clonotype was observed many times. The rearrangement links TRBV5-1 to TRBJ2-4; D gene unclear. The ends were cut back, 4 bases at V and 8 bases at J, with 13 bases in the middle. CDR1 and CDR2 from the germline V gene are SGHRS and YFSETQ. The CDR3 is 13 residues long. Here the CDR3 reads CASSLGPGDIQYF. CDR3 sequence (DNA): TGCGCCAGCAGCCTAGGACCTGGAGACATTCAGTACTTC.

This clonotype was recorded many times. The V and J genes are TRBV28 and TRBJ1-5; possibly TRBD1 for D (6 bases). The germline V gene has CDR1 MDHEN and CDR2 SYDVKM. V lost 2 bases and J lost 5, with 10 bases in between. This CDR3 is built from 14 residues. This chain's CDR3 is CASSLARGHQPQHF. CDR3 bases: TGTGCCAGCAGTTTAGCCAGGGGACATCAGCCCCAGCATTTT.